Given below is one T cell receptor (beta chain) in context. The data were obtained in a study of CD8 T cells in Susac syndrome. Random hexamers primed reverse transcription of about 0.5 to 1 ug RNA. TCRdb passed the immunoSEQ multiplex PCR reads through MiXCR, listing each CDR3 protein once. The data contain approximately 100,000 distinct CDR3 sequences, 96% of them singletons. TEMRA cells were FACS-enriched, unlike CD8+ and CD4+ T cells, which were negatively isolated. Germline CDR1 DFQATT, CDR2 SNEGSKA (reference sequence). V lost 0 bases to trimming and J lost 7 bases; unmatched junction nucleotides: 7. The CDR3 totals 15 residues.

This receptor was taken from a human donor in good health. Sample: CD4+ T cells from PBMCs. The chain couples TRBV20-1 to TRBJ1-5; 9 bases fit TRBD1. In DNA form, the CDR3 reads TGCAGTGCTAGAGAACGGGGACAGGGAGAACAGCCCCAGCATTTT. Translation: CSARERGQGEQPQHF.